Listed below are T cell receptor beta chains from one sample, sequenced in a study of regulatory T cells in long-lasting Graves disease. TCRdb ran MiXCR on the multiplex PCR reads and lists one entry per CDR3 protein. The sample consists of fewer than 550,000 distinct CDR3 sequences, about 17% of them appearing once. These data also featured in a second study, about T cells in Graves' hyperthyroidism and ophthalmopathy.

Here the sequenced sample was peripheral blood mononuclear cells (PBMCs), taken at new diagnosis, from a patient treated with antithyroid drugs. Receptors were obtained from a woman between 18 and 30 years old with Graves disease. Each CDR3 is given with its conserved first and last residue. The D gene is left open where the match is weak. Clone size appears in some rows only: once, few, many, or a class for an expanded clone.

16,TRBJ2-2,TRBD2,NA,TRBV15,TGTGCCACCAGCACTGCTAGCGGGAGAAACACCGGGGAGCTGTTTTTT,CATSTASGRNTGELFF
12,TRBJ1-1,NA,many,TRBV30,TGTGCCTGGAAGAAGGGAACGACTGAAGCTTTCTTT,CAWKKGTTEAFF
14,TRBJ2-1,NA,many,TRBV12-3/TRBV12-4,TGTGCCAGCACCACCCCCGGAGAGGGAAATGAGCAGTTCTTC,CASTTPGEGNEQFF
12,TRBJ1-4,NA,NA,TRBV15,TGTGCCACCAGCAGAGGGAATGAAAAACTGTTTTTT,CATSRGNEKLFF
15,TRBJ1-2,TRBD1,many,TRBV12-3/TRBV12-4,TGTGCCAGCATCAACCCGGGACAGGGTTATTATGGCTACACCTTC,CASINPGQGYYGYTF
14,TRBJ1-2,NA,few,TRBV7-2,TGTGCCAGCAGCTCTCTTGATCTCCTCTATGGCTACACCTTC,CASSSLDLLYGYTF
14,TRBJ2-7,TRBD2,NA,TRBV27,TGTGCCAGCAGTTTTCGGGAGGCGCCCTACGAGCAGTACTTC,CASSFREAPYEQYF
15,TRBJ1-5,NA,many,TRBV12-3/TRBV12-4,TGTGCCAGCAGTCCCCCACGGATGCTCAATCAGCCCCAGCATTTT,CASSPPRMLNQPQHF
13,TRBJ1-4,NA,few,TRBV6-1,TGTGCCAGCAGACAAGAGGGCTGGGAAAAACTGTTTTTT,CASRQEGWEKLFF
15,TRBJ2-7,TRBD1,NA,TRBV7-2,TGTGCCAGCAGCCCCCGGACAGGGGTCCCCTACGAGCAGTACTTC,CASSPRTGVPYEQYF
15,TRBJ2-7,NA,many,TRBV7-2,TGTGCCAGCAGCTTAGCGGGGGGACAGTCCTACGAGCAGTACTTC,CASSLAGGQSYEQYF
19,TRBJ2-2,TRBD2,NA,TRBV9,TGTGCCAGCAGCGTAGGGGTCGTAGTAGCGGGAGTCCGGACCGGGGAGCTGTTTTTT,CASSVGVVVAGVRTGELFF
16,TRBJ2-3,NA,NA,TRBV9,TGTGCCAGCAGCGTAGCTGGCAACGTTCACACAGATACGCAGTATTTT,CASSVAGNVHTDTQYF
15,TRBJ2-7,NA,few,TRBV20-1,TGCAGTGCTGCCCCGATCATCGGGGTAGCCTACGAGCAGTACTTC,CSAAPIIGVAYEQYF
13,TRBJ2-4,TRBD2,NA,TRBV20-1,TGCAGTGCCCCTAGCGGGGGGAAAAACATTCAGTACTTC,CSAPSGGKNIQYF
16,TRBJ2-3,TRBD2,NA,TRBV6-1,TGTGCCAGCATCGGACTAGCGGGAGTAGGGACAGATACGCAGTATTTT,CASIGLAGVGTDTQYF
15,TRBJ2-1,NA,few,TRBV19,TGTGCCAGTGCGCCCTGGAAGATCTCCTACAATGAGCAGTTCTTC,CASAPWKISYNEQFF
14,TRBJ2-3,TRBD2,many,TRBV28,TGTGCCAGCAGTACCCCCCGGGGGGGAGATACGCAGTATTTT,CASSTPRGGDTQYF
14,TRBJ2-5,NA,many,TRBV6-1,TGTGCCAGCAGCAAGAGACCCGCATCGGAGACCCAGTACTTC,CASSKRPASETQYF
14,TRBJ2-7,NA,many,TRBV6-2/TRBV6-3,TGTGCCAGCAGGCTACAGGGAGGAACGTACGAGCAGTACTTC,CASRLQGGTYEQYF
15,TRBJ2-6,NA,few,TRBV5-1,TGCGCCAGCAGCTTGGATGGACCTGGGGCCAACGTCCTGACTTTC,CASSLDGPGANVLTF
14,TRBJ1-2,NA,NA,TRBV4-1,TGCGCCAGCAGCCCGGAAAGGCAGGTCTATGGCTACACCTTC,CASSPERQVYGYTF
14,TRBJ2-3,TRBD2,NA,TRBV6-1,TGTGCCATCAACGTGGCGGGAGGGGGCTATACGCAGTATTTT,CAINVAGGGYTQYF
14,TRBJ1-4,TRBD1,NA,TRBV19,TGTGCCAGTACTAGACAGGGGCTGGATGAAAAACTGTTTTTT,CASTRQGLDEKLFF
14,TRBJ1-5,NA,many,TRBV12-3/TRBV12-4,TGTGCCAGCAGTGCGTCGGGATTCAATCAGCCCCAGCATTTT,CASSASGFNQPQHF
14,TRBJ2-3,NA,NA,TRBV15,TGTGCCACCAGCAAACGCGACGGAACAGATACGCAGTATTTT,CATSKRDGTDTQYF
14,TRBJ2-7,TRBD1,many,TRBV7-9,TGTGCCAGCAGCGCCGGGACAGGCCTCTACGAGCAGTACTTC,CASSAGTGLYEQYF
14,TRBJ1-4,TRBD1,few,TRBV28,TGTGCCAGCAAAACAGGGGGCCGGGTTGAAAAACTGTTTTTT,CASKTGGRVEKLFF
14,TRBJ2-7,NA,many,TRBV27,TGTGCCAGCAGTTTCCGGACAGCCTCCTACGAGCAGTACTTC,CASSFRTASYEQYF
17,TRBJ2-2,NA,few,TRBV9,TGTGCCAGCAGCCCCGTCTTCGGGGCCGCGAACACCGGGGAGCTGTTTTTT,CASSPVFGAANTGELFF
13,TRBJ2-3,NA,few,TRBV6-2/TRBV6-3,TGTGCCAGCAGTCGAGAGGGCCTAGATACGCAGTATTTT,CASSREGLDTQYF
15,TRBJ1-4,NA,few,TRBV3-1,TGTGCCAGCAGCCAGGAGGGGGGGGCTAATGAAAAACTGTTTTTT,CASSQEGGANEKLFF